The 19 T cell receptor beta chains below come from one sample, sequenced in a study of blood T cell repertoires in COVID-19. The protocol was immunoSEQ multiplex PCR, while the TCRdb copy is restricted to in-frame clones and leaves out a portion. The sample lists a few hundred thousand clones, around 91% seen once, with roughly 16% in the top ten. The sequenced sample was PBMCs or T cells enriched from blood (not recorded which). Receptors were obtained from a man aged 30 to 39 who had been exposed to COVID-19.

This clone occurred once. The chain carries TRBV5-6 and TRBJ2-1, with 9 positions matching TRBD1. The CDR3 length is 15 residues. After removal of 4 bases from V and 6 bases from J, the junction contained 8 bases not matched to a gene. Germline V gene lookup returns CDR1 SGHDT and CDR2 YYEEEE. CDR3 DNA sequence: TGTGCCAGCAGCGACGGGACAGGGAGCGGCAATGAGCAGTTCTTC. As protein: CASSDGTGSGNEQFF. Based on the CDR3 plus reference TRBV5-6 and TRBJ2-1, the full variable domain is DAGVTQSPTHLIKTRGQQVTLRCSPKSGHDTVSWYQQALGQGPQFIFQYYEEEERQRGNFPDRFSGHQFPNYSSELNVNALLLGDSALYLCASSDGTGSGNEQFFGPGTRLTVL.

This chain uses TRBV3-1 (or the pseudogene TRBV3-2) with TRBJ2-7, with TRBD2 matching 9 bases. This CDR3 is built from 15 residues. Looked up from germline, CDR1 is LGHDT and CDR2 is YNNKEL (reference sequence). V lost 5 bases to trimming and J lost 4 bases; unmatched junction nucleotides: 9. CDR3 nucleotide sequence: TGTGCCAGCAGCTCGTCGCGGGGGGGCGTATACGAGCAGTACTTC. This gives the protein CASSSSRGGVYEQYF.

The V gene is TRBV5-4, the J gene TRBJ1-1, with 7 bases lining up with TRBD1. The trim removed 7 bases at V and 0 bases at J, leaving 6 bases unmatched. Per germline, CDR1 SGHNT and CDR2 YYREEE (reference sequence). CDR3 length equals 14 residues. CDR3 sequence reads: CASARDRLNTEAFF. CDR3 nucleotides: TGTGCCAGCGCACGGGACAGATTGAACACTGAAGCTTTCTTT. Looking up the rest from reference TRBV5-4 and TRBJ1-1 gives the full variable domain: ETGVTQSPTHLIKTRGQQVTLRCSSQSGHNTVSWYQQALGQGPQFIFQYYREEENGRGNFPPRFSGLQFPNYSSELNVNALELDDSALYLCASARDRLNTEAFFGQGTRLTVV.

This clone was detected only once. This chain connects TRBV12-5 to TRBJ2-1; 8 nucleotides line up with TRBD2. Trimming took 0 bases from V and 5 from J; bases not matched to a gene: 9. Germline CDR1 and CDR2: LGHNT and FRNRAP. The CDR3 consists of 17 residues. The CDR3 region is CASGLVLTGGENNEQFF. Written as DNA, the CDR3 is TGTGCTAGTGGTTTGGTGCTGACGGGGGGGGAAAACAATGAGCAGTTCTTC.

The gene calls are TRBV19 and TRBJ2-3; TRBD1 agrees at 7 bases. Germline V lookup: CDR1 LNHDA, CDR2 SQIVND (reference sequence). The CDR3 is made up of 15 amino acids. V lost 1 base to trimming and J lost 5 bases; unmatched junction nucleotides: 6. The CDR3, as DNA: TGTGCCAGTAGTATAGTAGGGGGCAGGGAAGATACGCAGTATTTT. It yields the protein CASSIVGGREDTQYF.

CDR3 in amino acids: CASSQVLSSYNEQFF. The CDR3 nucleotides are TGTGCCAGCAGCCAAGTTCTTTCCTCCTACAATGAGCAGTTCTTC. V is TRBV4-2 and J is TRBJ2-1; D gene uncertain. Trimming took off 1 base at V and 0 bases at J, with 7 bases between the two ends. Germline V gives CDR1 LGHNA, CDR2 YNFKEQ. The CDR3 covers 15 residues.

The count of this clone is one. V is TRBV7-2 and J is TRBJ2-7; 12 nucleotides match TRBD2. CDR1 is SGHTA, CDR2 FQGNSA, per germline. The V and J ends lost 4 bases and 5 bases, in that order; junction bases with no gene match: 6. This CDR3 comprises 15 residues. The CDR3 DNA is TGTGCCAGCAGCTCTTGGACTAGCGGGGACCACGAGCAGTACTTC. Amino acids: CASSSWTSGDHEQYF. Filled out from reference TRBV7-2 and TRBJ2-7, the complete variable domain reads GAGVSQSPSNKVTEKGKDVELRCDPISGHTALYWYRQSLGQGLEFLIYFQGNSAPDKSGLPSDRFSAERTGGSVSTLTIQRTQQEDSAVYLCASSSWTSGDHEQYFGPGTRLTVT.

The V gene is TRBV21-1, the J gene TRBJ1-5; the D call of TRBD1 is as the table states it, not checked on the DNA. TRBV21-1 is termed a pseudogene. The CDR3 consists of 14 residues. CDR3 DNA sequence: TGTGCCAGCAGCAAAGGACAGGCCAATCAGCCCCAGCATTTT. It specifies CASSKGQANQPQHF.

This clone was picked up a small number of times. This sample also contains other DNA sequences that code for the same CDR3. The chain uses TRBV11-3 and TRBJ2-5, with D possibly matching TRBD2 (5 bases). This CDR3 is 14 amino acids long. V dropped 0 bases and J dropped 5 bases, with 10 bases sitting between them. Per germline, CDR1 SGHNT and CDR2 YENEEA. DNA of the CDR3: TGTGCCAGCAGCTTAGACCCTAGCTCGGAGACCCAGTACTTC. Translation: CASSLDPSSETQYF.

V gene TRBV2 combines with J gene TRBJ1-2, with D possibly being TRBD1 (5 bases). V shed 8 bases and J shed 2 bases, with 18 bases lying between them. Per the germline V gene, CDR1 is SNHLY and CDR2 is FYNNEI. The CDR3 sequence is 15 residues long. CDR3 loop: CASLQGAGGNYGYTF. In DNA, the CDR3 is TGTGCCAGCCTTCAGGGTGCGGGGGGGAACTATGGCTACACCTTC.

The chain employs TRBV11-1 and TRBJ2-3, with unresolved D. The CDR3 is 11 amino acids. CDR1 is SGHAT, CDR2 FQDESV, per germline (reference sequence). V shed 8 bases and J shed 2 bases, with 5 bases lying between them. CDR3 nucleotide sequence: TGTGCCAGCGGCACCACAGATACGCAGTATTTT. It encodes CASGTTDTQYF.

CDR3 protein: CASRQTGTHGYTF. The CDR3, as DNA: TGTGCCAGCAGGCAGACAGGGACCCATGGCTACACCTTC. This chain joins TRBV6-5 and TRBJ1-2; 7 bases agree with TRBD1. Per germline, CDR1 MNHEY and CDR2 SVGAGI. This CDR3 is built from 13 residues. Losses at the gene ends were 6 bases for V and 6 bases for J; bases not matched to a gene: 7.

J is TRBJ2-1 and V is TRBV7-9; TRBD1 matches at 7 bases. The germline CDR1 and CDR2 sequences are SEHNR and FQNEAQ (reference sequence). This CDR3 is 15 amino acids long. The V gene end was trimmed by 1 base and the J gene end by 8 bases; junction bases not matched to a gene: 8. The CDR3 here is CASSLETGWAHEQFF. DNA for the CDR3: TGTGCCAGCAGCTTAGAGACAGGGTGGGCACATGAGCAGTTCTTC.

The chain links TRBV9 to TRBJ2-5; tentative D call: TRBD2 (6 bases). V was pared by 2 bases and J by 5 bases, with 7 bases between. CDR1 SGDLS and CDR2 YYNGEE come from the germline V gene. This CDR3 is 12 amino acids long. CDR3 sequence (DNA): TGTGCCAGCAGCGTGAGCGGGGAGACCCAGTACTTC. Its protein product is CASSVSGETQYF.

The sample holds a few counts of this clone. The chain combines TRBV11-1 with TRBJ2-7; D perhaps matches TRBD2 (6 bases). The germline V and J ends were trimmed by 5 bases and 5 bases, with 19 bases remaining between them. The CDR3 covers 15 residues. Germline CDR1 SGHAT, CDR2 FQDESV (reference sequence). The CDR3 reads CASSPPGGRGHEQYF. CDR3 bases: TGTGCCAGCAGCCCTCCCGGTGGGCGGGGACACGAGCAGTACTTC.

The V and J genes are TRBV4-1 and TRBJ2-5; D remains ambiguous. CDR3 length: 15 residues. Germline V gene lookup returns CDR1 MGHRA and CDR2 YSYEKL. V shed 0 bases and J shed 5 bases, with 13 bases lying between them. CDR3: CASSQEPISYETQYF. In DNA form, the CDR3 reads TGCGCCAGCAGCCAAGAACCCATCTCCTATGAGACCCAGTACTTC.

The chain recombines TRBV5-4 with TRBJ1-6, with 8 bases identical to TRBD1. This CDR3 region has 13 residues. The germline V gene has CDR1 SGHNT and CDR2 YYREEE (reference sequence). The V gene end was trimmed by 3 bases and the J gene end by 10 bases; junction bases not matched to a gene: 3. CDR3: CASSWDRNSPLHF. In nucleotides, the CDR3 is TGTGCCAGCAGCTGGGACAGGAACTCACCCCTCCACTTT. Together with reference TRBV5-4 and TRBJ1-6, the CDR3 gives the full variable domain: ETGVTQSPTHLIKTRGQQVTLRCSSQSGHNTVSWYQQALGQGPQFIFQYYREEENGRGNFPPRFSGLQFPNYSSELNVNALELDDSALYLCASSWDRNSPLHFGNGTRLTVT.

The CDR3 loop is CSGGREAEQYF. The CDR3 DNA is TGCAGCGGGGGTCGGGAAGCCGAGCAGTACTTC. This sequence joins TRBV29-1 and TRBJ2-7; possible D gene TRBD2, 5 bases. The CDR3 is 11 residues long. The germline V and J ends were trimmed by 7 bases and 6 bases, with 13 bases remaining between them. Germline V lookup: CDR1 SQVTM, CDR2 ANQGSEA.

This clone was seen only a few times. The chain uses TRBV4-3 and TRBJ1-4; 9 nucleotides match TRBD1. Germline values: CDR1 LGHNA, CDR2 YSLEER. Trimming took 3 bases from V and 7 from J; bases not matched to a gene: 9. CDR3 length: 16 residues. CDR3 DNA sequence: TGCGCCAGCAGCCAGAGCACCGGGACAGGGAGTGAAAAACTGTTTTTT. Encoded protein: CASSQSTGTGSEKLFF.